Listed below are T cell receptor beta chains from one sample, sequenced in a study of cytomegalovirus exposure and HLA in healthy donors. Assay: immunoSEQ multiplex PCR; the TCRdb copy retains only in-frame clones and omits some. The table includes approximately 180,000 clones, just under 85% detected once. Sequenced material: PBMCs. The receptors were sampled from a girl aged 10 to 17 in good health and CMV-seropositive. CDR3s include the opening cysteine and the closing phenylalanine or tryptophan. D genes are given only for firm matches. For some rows the clone size is stated as once, few or many, or as a class when expanded; others skip it.

v_gene,abundance,d_gene,j_gene,len,CDR3aa,CDR3nt
TRBV6-5,once,.,TRBJ2-1,15,CASSLPGTSYNEQFF,TGTGCCAGCAGTTTACCCGGGACATCCTACAATGAGCAGTTCTTC
TRBV4-1,.,TRBD2,TRBJ2-7,15,CASSQDGAGGYEQYF,TGCGCCAGCAGCCAAGACGGAGCGGGGGGATACGAGCAGTACTTC
TRBV9,.,.,TRBJ1-2,13,CASSVVGAGGYTF,TGTGCCAGCAGCGTAGTAGGGGCAGGCGGCTACACCTTC
TRBV19,few,TRBD1,TRBJ1-1,14,CASSPMTGAGEAFF,TGTGCCAGTAGTCCCATGACAGGGGCGGGTGAAGCTTTCTTT
TRBV19,.,TRBD1,TRBJ2-7,13,CASSNRGLYEQYF,TGTGCCAGTAGTAACAGGGGGCTCTACGAGCAGTACTTC
TRBV9,.,TRBD2,TRBJ2-3,17,CASSVGTSGDSTDTQYF,TGTGCCAGCAGCGTAGGGACTAGCGGGGATAGCACAGATACGCAGTATTTT
TRBV6-4,few,TRBD1,TRBJ2-2,16,CASSDSTGVNTGELFF,TGTGCCAGCAGTGACTCAACAGGGGTGAACACCGGGGAGCTGTTTTTT
TRBV10-1,once,.,TRBJ2-4,13,CASSQDIKNIQYF,TGCGCCAGCAGCCAGGACATTAAAAACATTCAGTACTTC
TRBV7-8,few,TRBD1,TRBJ1-3,17,CASSLGPTGSSGNTIYF,TGTGCCAGCAGCTTAGGGCCGACAGGGAGCTCTGGAAACACCATATATTTT
TRBV27,.,TRBD1,TRBJ1-2,13,CASSPQGNYGYTF,TGTGCCAGCAGTCCACAGGGGAACTATGGCTACACCTTC
TRBV4-1,.,TRBD1,TRBJ2-7,13,CASSTSDRAEQYF,TGCGCCAGCAGCACTTCGGACAGGGCCGAGCAGTACTTC
TRBV7-6,.,TRBD1,TRBJ1-3,18,CASSKAGTGGSSGNTIYF,TGTGCCAGCAGCAAAGCGGGGACAGGGGGATCCTCTGGAAACACCATATATTTT
TRBV27,few,.,TRBJ1-1,14,CASSPKGQNTEAFF,TGTGCCAGCAGTCCGAAGGGACAGAACACTGAAGCTTTCTTT
TRBV19,.,.,TRBJ1-1,13,CASSKGHYTEAFF,TGTGCCAGTAGCAAGGGACACTACACTGAAGCTTTCTTT
TRBV5-1,.,TRBD2,TRBJ2-5,15,CASSLSGGREETQYF,TGCGCCAGCAGCTTGTCGGGAGGCAGGGAAGAGACCCAGTACTTC
TRBV7-2,once,TRBD2,TRBJ2-3,16,CASSLRVLARADTQYF,TGTGCCAGCAGCCTACGGGTACTAGCGAGGGCAGATACGCAGTATTTT
TRBV15,.,.,TRBJ1-6,17,CATSRDGMSGWNSPLHF,TGTGCCACCAGCAGAGATGGGATGTCAGGGTGGAATTCACCCCTCCACTTT
TRBV7-4,.,TRBD1,TRBJ1-5,15,CASSLGDRADQPQHF,TGTGCCAGCAGCCTCGGGGACAGGGCCGATCAGCCCCAGCATTTT
TRBV7-6,few,.,TRBJ2-1,14,CASSLKRLHPEQFF,TGTGCCAGCAGCTTAAAAAGACTCCACCCTGAGCAGTTCTTC
TRBV18,.,TRBD1,TRBJ2-7,16,CASSPLRGQGSHEQYF,TGTGCCAGCTCACCGCTCCGGGGACAGGGGTCCCACGAGCAGTACTTC
TRBV4-1,few,.,TRBJ1-1,14,CASSPTTGVTEAFF,TGCGCCAGCAGCCCTACCACGGGAGTGACTGAAGCTTTCTTT
TRBV5-6,.,.,TRBJ2-7,12,CASSHVPGEQYF,TGTGCCAGCAGCCACGTCCCGGGCGAGCAGTACTTC
TRBV6-4,once,.,TRBJ1-1,13,CASRVQQGTEAFF,TGTGCCAGCAGGGTACAACAGGGAACTGAAGCTTTCTTT